A single TCR beta chain is shown here with its context. Its antigen is unidentified. Only in-frame clones appear in the TCRdb table, and some are missing; sequencing was by immunoSEQ multiplex PCR. The sample records roughly 120,000 clones, 94% being singletons. These data are taken from a study of T cell responses to AZD1222 COVID-19 vaccine. Study-wide points: Baseline antibody screening turned up just six seropositive AZD1222 recipients.

Sample: peripheral blood, taken 28 days after the second AZD1222 dose. The receptor was isolated from an adult who received the AZD1222 COVID-19 vaccine.

The CDR3, as DNA: TGTGCCAGCAGCTCTACTGACAGGCCCACCTACGAGCAGTACTTC. Residues: CASSSTDRPTYEQYF. This rearrangement joins TRBV7-8 to TRBJ2-7; D is possibly TRBD1 (6 bases). The germline V gene encodes CDR1 SGHVS and CDR2 FQNEAQ. V lost 4 bases, J lost 2 bases, and 15 bases lay in between. The CDR3 is made up of 15 amino acids.